A selection of T cell receptor beta chains follows, all from one sample in a study of blood T cell repertoires in COVID-19. The method was immunoSEQ multiplex PCR; TCRdb's version includes in-frame clones alone and lacks a portion of them. This table holds around 190,000 clones, 84% found once. What was sequenced was peripheral blood. Receptor source: a human donor in a cohort sampled during active COVID-19. The CDR3 runs from the conserved cysteine through the conserved F or W. D genes are given only for firm matches. The size of a clone is reported for some rows only, either as once, few or many, or as a class for expanded clones.

J,V,D,size,CDR3,DNA
TRBJ2-7,TRBV15,TRBD1,-,CATSSLRDRAGHEQYF,TGTGCCACCAGCAGTCTCAGGGACAGGGCTGGCCACGAGCAGTACTTC
TRBJ2-3,TRBV5-4,-,once,CATLSEGADTQYF,TGTGCCACCCTCTCCGAGGGGGCAGATACGCAGTATTTT
TRBJ1-6,TRBV5-1,-,-,CASSLEGPLNSPLHF,TGCGCCAGCAGCTTGGAGGGGCCCCTTAATTCACCCCTCCACTTT
TRBJ2-6,TRBV3-1/TRBV3-2,-,-,CASSHRTVGANVLTF,TGTGCCAGCAGCCACCGGACTGTTGGGGCCAACGTCCTGACTTTC
TRBJ1-2,TRBV5-5,TRBD1,-,CASSYSPGQPYGYTF,TGTGCCAGCAGCTATTCCCCGGGACAGCCCTATGGCTACACCTTC
TRBJ1-4,TRBV4-2,-,-,CASSQVTGGSTYNEKLFF,TGTGCCAGCAGCCAAGTTACTGGGGGCTCAACTTATAATGAAAAACTGTTTTTT
TRBJ1-2,TRBV5-1,-,-,CASSLGGRANYGYTF,TGCGCCAGCAGCTTGGGGGGCAGAGCTAACTATGGCTACACCTTC
TRBJ1-2,TRBV9,-,-,CASSGIGVGYTF,TGTGCCAGCAGCGGGATCGGGGTTGGCTACACCTTC
TRBJ2-1,TRBV20-1,TRBD2,-,CSASRIGGNEQFF,TGCAGTGCTAGTCGGATCGGGGGGAATGAGCAGTTCTTC
TRBJ2-7,TRBV6-5,-,-,CASSPDISYEQYF,TGTGCCAGCAGTCCGGACATTTCCTACGAGCAGTACTTC
TRBJ1-5,TRBV2,-,-,CASHQGSNQPQHF,TGTGCCAGCCATCAGGGTAGCAATCAGCCCCAGCATTTT
TRBJ2-2,TRBV3-1/TRBV3-2,TRBD1,-,CASSQGPQGAHTGELFF,TGTGCCAGCAGCCAAGGCCCACAGGGGGCTCACACCGGGGAGCTGTTTTTT
TRBJ1-6,TRBV6-5,-,-,CASRNGHNSPLHF,TGTGCCAGCAGGAATGGCCATAATTCACCCCTCCACTTT
TRBJ2-1,TRBV6-5,-,-,CASSTGLVEQFF,TGTGCCAGCAGCACGGGGTTGGTTGAGCAGTTCTTC
TRBJ1-5,TRBV5-6,TRBD1,-,CASSTHSGGWGNQPQHF,TGTGCCAGCAGCACCCACTCAGGGGGTTGGGGCAATCAGCCCCAGCATTTT
TRBJ2-1,TRBV6-5,-,-,CASSPVGDNEQFF,TGTGCCAGCAGCCCAGTGGGAGACAATGAGCAGTTCTTC
TRBJ2-7,TRBV13,-,once,CASSLGGRSYEQYF,TGTGCCAGCAGCTTAGGGGGGCGGTCCTACGAGCAGTACTTC
TRBJ2-3,TRBV12-3/TRBV12-4,-,-,CASNPRGGTQYF,TGTGCCAGCAATCCCCGAGGGGGAACGCAGTATTTT
TRBJ2-5,TRBV4-1,TRBD1,once,CASSQVGTGGQETQYF,TGCGCCAGCAGCCAAGTGGGGACAGGGGGCCAAGAGACCCAGTACTTC
TRBJ1-5,TRBV2,-,once,CASRQFSNQPQHF,TGTGCCAGCCGACAGTTTAGCAATCAGCCCCAGCATTTT
TRBJ1-6,TRBV5-1,TRBD1,-,CASSFRQGESPLHF,TGCGCCAGCAGCTTCCGACAGGGTGAATCACCCCTCCACTTT
TRBJ2-5,TRBV23-1,TRBD2,once,CASSQSPGREGEETQYF,TGCGCCAGCAGTCAATCTCCTGGCAGGGAGGGCGAAGAGACCCAGTACTTC
TRBJ2-7,TRBV6-6,TRBD1,-,CASSPSDRGPYEQYF,TGTGCCAGCAGCCCTTCGGACAGGGGACCCTACGAGCAGTACTTC
TRBJ1-1,TRBV6-5,-,-,CASSYAGLNTEAFF,TGTGCCAGCAGTTACGCAGGGCTGAACACTGAAGCTTTCTTT
TRBJ2-2,TRBV6-5,-,-,CASSYRGGELFF,TGTGCCAGCAGTTACCGGGGCGGGGAGCTGTTTTTT
TRBJ2-5,TRBV6-1,-,few,CASSEVGNRAETQYF,TGTGCCAGCAGTGAAGTGGGTAACAGGGCAGAGACCCAGTACTTC
TRBJ1-1,TRBV27,-,-,CASSLFRNTEAFF,TGTGCCAGCAGTTTGTTCAGGAACACTGAAGCTTTCTTT
TRBJ2-3,TRBV7-9,TRBD2,-,CASSFGGGDLGSTDTQYF,TGTGCCAGCAGCTTTGGCGGGGGGGATCTGGGCAGCACAGATACGCAGTATTTT
TRBJ1-6,TRBV19,-,-,CASSLSTGVEDF,TGTGCCAGTAGTCTCTCGACGGGGGTTGAAGATTTT
TRBJ1-2,TRBV27,TRBD1,-,CASSFQGADYGYTF,TGTGCCAGCAGTTTCCAGGGGGCTGATTATGGCTACACCTTC
TRBJ1-6,TRBV11-2,-,-,CASRHGYSYNSPLHF,TGTGCCAGCAGACACGGGTACTCCTATAATTCACCCCTCCACTTT
TRBJ1-4,TRBV7-6,-,-,CASSQRGEGVNEKLFF,TGTGCCAGCAGCCAACGCGGAGAGGGGGTTAATGAAAAACTGTTTTTT
TRBJ1-2,TRBV21-1,-,-,CASSKKPGWRGYTF,TGTGCCAGCAGCAAAAAGCCGGGGTGGAGGGGCTACACCTTC
TRBJ2-7,TRBV7-9,-,-,CASSLGAGRSYEQYF,TGTGCCAGCAGCTTAGGGGCGGGGCGCTCCTACGAGCAGTACTTC
TRBJ1-6,TRBV7-3,-,-,CASSLIYGRQGYNSPLHF,TGTGCCAGCAGCTTAATATACGGTAGACAAGGCTATAATTCACCCCTCCACTTT
TRBJ1-1,TRBV6-2/TRBV6-3,-,-,CASSYEAERMNTEAFF,TGTGCCAGCAGTTACGAGGCAGAACGAATGAACACTGAAGCTTTCTTT
TRBJ1-5,TRBV5-1,TRBD1,-,CASSPGQGGQPQHF,TGCGCCAGCAGCCCCGGACAGGGAGGTCAGCCCCAGCATTTT
TRBJ1-3,TRBV9,-,-,CASSVSGGGSGNTIYF,TGTGCCAGCAGCGTATCCGGCGGTGGCTCTGGAAACACCATATATTTT
TRBJ2-2,TRBV3-1/TRBV3-2,-,-,CASRIQGSGELFF,TGTGCCAGCAGGATACAGGGATCCGGGGAGCTGTTTTTT
TRBJ2-7,TRBV5-8,-,-,CASRVSGDGTGLRDEQYF,TGTGCCAGCAGAGTGAGCGGGGACGGGACAGGCTTAAGGGACGAGCAGTACTTC
TRBJ1-1,TRBV19,TRBD1,-,CASSNHYRGTEAFF,TGTGCCAGTAGTAATCACTACAGGGGAACTGAAGCTTTCTTT
TRBJ1-6,TRBV6-5,-,-,CASTLNRDTYSPLHF,TGTGCCAGCACCCTAAACCGGGATACTTATTCACCCCTCCACTTT
TRBJ2-1,TRBV7-2,TRBD2,-,CASSPASPGLAVNEQFF,TGTGCCAGCAGCCCCGCCTCCCCGGGACTAGCAGTCAATGAGCAGTTCTTC
TRBJ1-3,TRBV9,-,few,CASSVDGSSGNTIYF,TGTGCCAGCAGCGTAGACGGGTCTTCTGGAAACACCATATATTTT
TRBJ1-1,TRBV19,-,-,CASSMAGRTTGGTEAFF,TGTGCCAGTAGTATGGCAGGACGTACCACGGGGGGGACTGAAGCTTTCTTT
TRBJ2-7,TRBV30,-,-,CAWDLDGGEQYF,TGTGCCTGGGACCTCGACGGGGGCGAGCAGTACTTC
TRBJ1-2,TRBV30,-,-,CAWSVWAAGAGYTF,TGTGCCTGGAGTGTATGGGCTGCAGGGGCTGGCTACACCTTC
TRBJ2-7,TRBV6-5,TRBD1,-,CASRQGASYEQYF,TGTGCCAGCCGACAGGGGGCCTCCTACGAGCAGTACTTC
TRBJ2-5,TRBV6-5,TRBD1,-,CASSHPGTGGETQYF,TGTGCCAGCAGTCACCCCGGGACAGGGGGGGAGACCCAGTACTTC
TRBJ1-4,TRBV4-1,TRBD1,-,CASSQDPQGAFPSNEKLFF,TGCGCCAGCAGCCAAGATCCTCAGGGGGCCTTTCCCTCTAATGAAAAACTGTTTTTT
TRBJ2-1,TRBV21-1,-,-,CASSKARRLAGEYYNEQFF,TGTGCCAGCAGCAAAGCGCGGAGGCTAGCGGGGGAATATTACAATGAGCAGTTCTTC